This T cell receptor beta chain was recovered during a study of monozygotic twins with cystic fibrosis. Study context: Libraries were built from around 2.8 micrograms of fragmented DNA using approximately 15 PCR cycles. Overall study findings and caveats: Age, concordance and disease severity did not associate with shared CDR3 numbers. Co-twins had the most similar V usage for 13 of 16 pairs, J for 8. Nucleotide-identical clonotype sharing was significantly higher within monozygotic CF twin pairs than between unrelated CF individuals.

Using immunoSEQ multiplex PCR, the repertoire was profiled, and TCRdb retains in-frame clones only, with some absent. The table lists 20,000 to 25,000 clones, around 97% of them singletons. Details on this clone: What it binds is not known.

CDR3 length: 13 amino acids. CDR1 and CDR2 (germline): SGHTA, FQGNSA. V lost 2 bases and J 2 bases, leaving 7 bases between the germline ends. The receptor's source is a girl aged 10 to 17 with cystic fibrosis. The genes are TRBV7-2 and TRBJ2-7, with a possible D match to TRBD2 (5 bases). Sequenced: blood. CDR3 nucleotides: TGTGCCAGCAGCTTACGAGGGCCCTACGAGCAGTACTTC. As protein: CASSLRGPYEQYF.